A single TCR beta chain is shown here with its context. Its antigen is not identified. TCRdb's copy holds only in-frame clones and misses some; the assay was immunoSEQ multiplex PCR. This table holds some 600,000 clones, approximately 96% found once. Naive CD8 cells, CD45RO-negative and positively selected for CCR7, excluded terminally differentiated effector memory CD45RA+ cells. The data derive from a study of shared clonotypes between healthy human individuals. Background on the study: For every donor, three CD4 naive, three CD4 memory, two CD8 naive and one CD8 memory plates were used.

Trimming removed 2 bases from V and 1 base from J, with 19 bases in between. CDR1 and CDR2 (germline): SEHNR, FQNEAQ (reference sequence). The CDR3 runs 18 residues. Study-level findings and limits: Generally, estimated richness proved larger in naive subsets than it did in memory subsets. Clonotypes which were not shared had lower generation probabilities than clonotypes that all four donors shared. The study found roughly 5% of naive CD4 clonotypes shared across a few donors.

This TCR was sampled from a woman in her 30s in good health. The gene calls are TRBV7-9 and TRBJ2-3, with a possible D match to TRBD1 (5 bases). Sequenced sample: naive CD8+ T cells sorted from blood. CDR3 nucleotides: TGTGCCAGCAGCTTAAATTTAATGAATACAGGTGGCACAGATACGCAGTATTTT. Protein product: CASSLNLMNTGGTDTQYF.